This entry lists 13 T cell receptor beta chains sequenced from one sample in a study of T cell changes during pregnancy in multiple sclerosis. Measured with immunoSEQ multiplex PCR; TCRdb has only the in-frame clones, and not every one. The sample lists tens of thousands of clones, 93% occurring once. Sample: CD4+ T cells from peripheral blood mononuclear cells, taken in the third trimester of pregnancy. The receptors derive from a female donor with multiple sclerosis, enrolled in a pregnancy study.

The chain has TRBV19 and TRBJ2-4; D unresolved. Looked up from germline, CDR1 is LNHDA and CDR2 is SQIVND (reference sequence). The CDR3 is made up of 14 amino acids. Trimming shortened V by 4 bases and J by 1 base, and 8 bases separated the two germline ends. In nucleotides, the CDR3 is TGTGCCAGTAGTACCCGGAGTGCCAAAAACATTCAGTACTTC. Its translation: CASSTRSAKNIQYF.

The chain has TRBV6-4 and TRBJ2-5, with TRBD2 as a possible D gene (5 bases). V was cut by 7 bases and J by 10 bases, with 25 bases left in between. CDR3 size: 15 residues. The germline CDR1 and CDR2 sequences are MRHNA and SNTAGT. The CDR3 DNA follows: TGTGCCAGCATTAGAGAGGATTCGGGGTCGAGGGACCAGTACTTC. Amino acids: CASIREDSGSRDQYF.

The CDR3 coding sequence is TGTGCCAGTAGTTTAAACGGTTACGGAAACGGAGTTAACTATGGCTACACCTTC. Residues: CASSLNGYGNGVNYGYTF. The rearrangement joins TRBV19 to TRBJ1-2, with D uncertain. Trimming shortened V by 5 bases and J by 1 base, and 23 bases separated the two germline ends. The CDR3 is 18 amino acids. The V gene's germline CDR1 is LNHDA and CDR2 SQIVND (reference sequence).

This chain joins TRBV19 and TRBJ2-1; perhaps TRBD1 as D (5 bases). Germline CDR1 reads LNHDA; CDR2 reads SQIVND (reference sequence). The CDR3 spans 15 residues. Trimming stripped 1 base from V and 8 bases from J, with 15 bases between. In DNA form, the CDR3 reads TGTGCCAGTAGTATAGTAGGCAGGGTAAGGGATGAGCAGTTCTTC. Residues: CASSIVGRVRDEQFF.

This clone was observed a single time. The rearrangement uses TRBV7-8 and TRBJ1-1; D remains ambiguous. V was pared by 5 bases and J by 0 bases, with 13 bases between. The CDR3 length is 15 residues. The germline V gene has CDR1 SGHVS and CDR2 FQNEAQ. This CDR3 is CASSAKTRVNTEAFF. CDR3 sequence (DNA): TGTGCCAGCAGCGCCAAGACTAGGGTGAACACTGAAGCTTTCTTT.

The chain is built from TRBV5-1 and TRBJ1-3; weak D call: TRBD1 (6 bases). Germline V gene sequence: CDR1 SGHRS, CDR2 YFSETQ. Trimming removed 0 bases at V and 2 bases at J, with 9 bases between. This CDR3 is 15 amino acids long. The CDR3 loop is CASSLDGQPGNTIYF. The CDR3 coding sequence is TGCGCCAGCAGCTTGGATGGACAGCCTGGAAACACCATATATTTT.

The count of this clone is one. This chain uses TRBV19 with TRBJ2-6, with D possibly TRBD1 on 6 matching bases. Germline V CDR1 and CDR2: LNHDA, SQIVND (reference sequence). V was trimmed by 4 bases and J by 2 bases, leaving 15 bases between them. The CDR3 extends over 17 amino acids. The DNA for the CDR3 is TGTGCCAGTAGTAGCCGACAGGAAGGTACTGGGGCCAACGTCCTGACTTTC. It codes for CASSSRQEGTGANVLTF.

V and J are TRBV18 and TRBJ2-3; 7 positions agree with TRBD1. The CDR3 totals 14 residues. Trimming took 8 bases from V and 2 from J; bases not matched to a gene: 7. In germline, CDR1 is KGHSH, CDR2 LQKENI. The CDR3 DNA reads TGTGCCAGCCGATGGACAGGTTTCACAGATACGCAGTATTTT. Encoded protein: CASRWTGFTDTQYF.

The CDR3 region has the DNA TGCGCCAGCAGCTTGGGGGAGACAGGGGCAAACTATGGCTACACCTTC. Its translation: CASSLGETGANYGYTF. The chain recombines TRBV5-1 with TRBJ1-2; 8 bases map to TRBD1. This CDR3 comprises 16 residues. The V and J ends lost 0 bases and 2 bases, in that order; junction bases with no gene match: 6. CDR1 is SGHRS and CDR2 is YFSETQ in the germline V gene.

This clone was recorded only once. The V gene is TRBV5-1, the J gene TRBJ2-7; tentatively, D is TRBD1 (6 bases). The V gene lost 0 bases and the J gene lost 3 bases, with 10 bases spanning the gap. From germline, CDR1 is SGHRS and CDR2 YFSETQ. The CDR3 is 14 residues long. CDR3 DNA sequence: TGCGCCAGCAGCTTGGAAGTCAGGGGCTACGAGCAGTACTTC. Its protein is CASSLEVRGYEQYF.

This clone was found a few times. The genes are TRBV2 and TRBJ2-2, with 7 positions matching TRBD1. V shed 6 bases and J 4 bases; nucleotides not matched to a gene: 8. Germline assignment: CDR1 SNHLY and CDR2 FYNNEI. This CDR3 region has 15 residues. For the CDR3, the DNA is TGTGCCAGCAGCAACGAGGGGGCGAGCACCGGGGAGCTGTTTTTT. Its translation: CASSNEGASTGELFF.

The rearrangement links TRBV7-9 to TRBJ1-6; 8 bases agree with TRBD1. The junction had 8 bases not matched to a gene; V was cut back by 6 bases and J by 7 bases. Germline loops: CDR1 SEHNR, CDR2 FQNEAQ (reference sequence). The CDR3 has 15 residues. The CDR3 bases are TGTGCCAGCAGTACCTGGACAGGGCCCAATTCACCCCTCCACTTT. Amino acids: CASSTWTGPNSPLHF.

The rearrangement joins TRBV7-2 to TRBJ1-2, with D unresolved. V lost 3 bases and J 0 bases, leaving 5 bases between the germline ends. The CDR3 runs to 13 residues. Germline assignment: CDR1 SGHTA and CDR2 FQGNSA. Written as DNA, the CDR3 is TGTGCCAGCAGCTTCAGGCCTAACTATGGCTACACCTTC. Protein product: CASSFRPNYGYTF.